The following is a T cell receptor (beta chain) sequence with its context. Its antigen is currently unknown. Some clones are missing from TCRdb's copy, which holds only in-frame ones; the method was immunoSEQ multiplex PCR. The sample carries tens of thousands of clones, roughly four fifths recorded once. Viral peptide pool expansion of antigen-specific CD4+ T cells preceded sequencing in the ViraFEST assay. Culturing for approximately 10 days preceded CD4+ T cell isolation. Participants completed two doses of the BNT162b2 or mRNA-1273 vaccine. Replacing half the medium with IL-2 medium was done on days 3 and 7. These data come from a study of vaccination effects on CD4 cells after COVID-19. Between the trimmed V and J ends, which lost 5 bases and 2 bases, there was a span of 12 bases. The germline V gene encodes CDR1 MNHEY and CDR2 SVGAGI. There are 14 residues in the CDR3.

Source: CD4+ T cells from PBMCs cultured with HCoV-229E spike peptides, taken after COVID-19 vaccination. The chain joins TRBV6-5 to TRBJ2-5, with a tentative D call TRBD2 (6 bases). This TCR was recovered from a human donor who received a COVID-19 vaccine. The DNA for the CDR3 is TGTGCCAGCAGTAGTAGTAGCGGACAAGAGACCCAGTACTTC. It is translated as CASSSSSGQETQYF.